A single sample is the source of the 27 T cell receptor beta chains below, sequenced in a study of shared T cell receptors in the human thymus. The assay was immunoSEQ multiplex PCR, and TCRdb's table has in-frame clones only and misses some. This table has hundreds of thousands of clones, over 75% appearing once. The same sample was also used in a study of human thymus T cells.

The sequenced sample consisted of thymocytes. Every receptor here comes from a boy in the first two years of life with a congenital heart defect.

The CDR3, as DNA: TGTGCCAGCAGCTTAGTGGGGTGGGGCCTCCAATCCAATGAGCAGTTCTTC. Translated: CASSLVGWGLQSNEQFF. The rearrangement links TRBV11-2 to TRBJ2-1; the D gene is possibly TRBD1 (5 bases). The germline V gene has CDR1 SGHAT and CDR2 FQNNGV. The CDR3 is 17 amino acids. Trimming pared 1 base from V and 6 bases from J, leaving 19 bases between.

The V and J genes are TRBV27 and TRBJ2-3; 8 positions agree with TRBD2. Germline V lookup: CDR1 MNHEY, CDR2 SMNVEV (reference sequence). Trimming removed 7 bases from V and 0 bases from J; junction bases left unmatched: 6. The CDR3 loop spans 15 amino acids. CDR3 bases: TGTGCCAGCACAAATAGCGGGGCTAGCACAGATACGCAGTATTTT. This gives the protein CASTNSGASTDTQYF.

The chain has TRBV4-3 and TRBJ2-5; D uncertain. The end of the DNA aligns better with TRBJ2-7, so the J call may be wrong. CDR1 and CDR2 from the germline V gene are LGHNA and YSLEER. There are 17 residues in the CDR3. Written as DNA, the CDR3 is TGCGCCAGCAGCCAAGGCGCAGGCCCTATAAGCTCCTACGAGCAGTACTTC. The encoded protein is CASSQGAGPISSYEQYF.

The rearrangement links TRBV28 to TRBJ2-1; D possibly corresponds to TRBD2 (6 bases). Per germline, CDR1 MDHEN and CDR2 SYDVKM. V lost 1 base to trimming and J lost 0 bases, with 7 bases between them. This CDR3 is built from 15 residues. DNA of the CDR3: TGTGCCAGCAGTTTATTAGCGGACTCCTACAATGAGCAGTTCTTC. Translation gives CASSLLADSYNEQFF.

The J gene is TRBJ1-4, the V gene TRBV2; D is unclear. Germline CDR1 reads SNHLY; CDR2 reads FYNNEI. The CDR3 runs to 14 residues. Deletions cut 9 bases from V and 4 bases from J, with 15 bases between. The CDR3 reads CASTQGLHNEKLFF. CDR3 DNA: TGTGCCAGTACACAAGGACTACATAATGAAAAACTGTTTTTT.

V is TRBV19 and J is TRBJ1-2; D is unclear. The CDR3 loop spans 17 amino acids. CDR1 is LNHDA and CDR2 is SQIVND in the germline V gene (reference sequence). V was clipped by 3 bases and J by 3 bases, with 20 bases between them. The CDR3: CASSIVMAISYDYGYTF. The CDR3 bases are TGTGCCAGTAGTATCGTAATGGCAATCAGTTATGACTATGGCTACACCTTC.

The chain is built from TRBV27 and TRBJ2-3, with 7 bases aligning to TRBD1. CDR1 is MNHEY and CDR2 is SMNVEV in the germline V gene (reference sequence). The CDR3 spans 16 residues. Trimming took 5 bases from V and 3 from J; bases not matched to a gene: 11. Here the CDR3 reads CASSPNDREKTDTQYF. CDR3 bases: TGTGCCAGCAGTCCGAATGACAGGGAAAAGACAGATACGCAGTATTTT.

The chain links TRBV28 to TRBJ1-1; no clear D. CDR3 length equals 11 residues. The V gene's germline CDR1 is MDHEN and CDR2 SYDVKM. V was clipped by 5 bases and J by 2 bases, with 3 bases between them. The CDR3 nucleotides are TGTGCCAGCAGTATAAACACTGAAGCTTTCTTT. It translates to CASSINTEAFF.

This clone was seen only a few times. The CDR3 spells CATADSKTEAFF. The DNA of the CDR3 is TGTGCCACGGCCGACTCTAAGACTGAAGCTTTCTTT. This chain links TRBV5-4 with TRBJ1-1; no clear D gene. V was shortened by 9 bases and J by 5 bases, with 14 bases between the two germline ends. CDR1 and CDR2 from the germline V gene are SGHNT and YYREEE (reference sequence). The CDR3 totals 12 residues.

This chain uses TRBV6-5 with TRBJ1-2; tentative D call: TRBD1 (6 bases). Trimming removed 0 bases at V and 8 bases at J, with 16 bases between. Per the germline V gene, CDR1 is MNHEY and CDR2 is SVGAGI. CDR3 size: 15 residues. The CDR3 loop reads CASSYSTGTSRGYTF. The CDR3 DNA sequence: TGTGCCAGCAGTTACTCCACAGGGACATCACGGGGCTACACCTTC.

The V call is TRBV5-1, the J call TRBJ2-5; a possible D gene is TRBD1 (6 bases). Trimming removed 5 bases at V and 2 bases at J, with 13 bases between. The germline gives CDR1 SGHRS, CDR2 YFSETQ. The CDR3 has 14 residues. The CDR3 bases are TGCGCCAGCAGACCGAGGGGGAAACAAGAGACCCAGTACTTC. Translation: CASRPRGKQETQYF.

The rearrangement joins TRBV2 to TRBJ2-3, with a weak D call TRBD2 (7 bases). Per germline, CDR1 SNHLY and CDR2 FYNNEI. There are 12 residues in the CDR3. Between the trimmed V and J ends, which lost 9 bases and 14 bases, there was a span of 21 bases. In DNA, the CDR3 is TGTGCCAGATCCGCAACGAGGGGGGGCCGGTATTTT. Translating it yields CARSATRGGRYF.

The rearrangement uses TRBV29-1 and TRBJ2-5; perhaps TRBD2 as D (5 bases). The CDR3 has 13 amino acids. The V and J ends lost 3 bases and 5 bases respectively, with 13 bases between them. Per the germline V gene, CDR1 is SQVTM and CDR2 is ANQGSEA. Written as DNA, the CDR3 is TGCAGCGTTGATATCCTCTCGGGGGAGACCCAGTACTTC. Its protein product is CSVDILSGETQYF.

The V gene is TRBV14, the J gene TRBJ1-1, with TRBD1 matching over 7 bases. Germline-derived CDR1 and CDR2 are SGHDN and FVKESK. This CDR3 contains 13 residues. Trimming cost V 0 bases and J 8 bases; bases outside gene matches: 3. As DNA, the CDR3 is TGTGCCAGCAGCCAAGATGGCAGGGGGGAAGCTTTCTTT. Protein product: CASSQDGRGEAFF.

The chain is built from TRBV18 and TRBJ2-5; TRBD2 aligns across 11 bases. The V gene's germline CDR1 is KGHSH and CDR2 LQKENI. The CDR3 totals 15 residues. V trimming: 6 bases; J trimming: 5 bases; junction bases outside the gene matches: 8. As DNA, the CDR3 is TGTGCCAGCTCCCGACTAGCGGGATTAACGGAGACCCAGTACTTC. As protein: CASSRLAGLTETQYF.

The rearrangement joins TRBV15 to TRBJ2-1; TRBD2 agrees at 9 bases. J lost 7 bases, V lost 1 base, and 14 bases had no gene match. CDR1 LNHNV and CDR2 YYDKDF come from the germline V gene (reference sequence). The CDR3 extends over 18 amino acids. CDR3 bases: TGTGCCACCAGCAGAGGGCCTCCTAGGGCGGGAGGGGGGAATGAGCAGTTCTTC. The encoded protein is CATSRGPPRAGGGNEQFF.

The rearrangement uses TRBV6-1 and TRBJ1-1, with 8 nucleotides matching TRBD1. The CDR3 loop spans 12 amino acids. Germline-derived CDR1 and CDR2 are MNHNS and SASEGT. After removal of 5 bases from V and 8 bases from J, the junction contained 4 bases not matched to a gene. CDR3 in amino acids: CASSPRTGEAFF. In nucleotides, the CDR3 is TGTGCCAGCAGTCCCCGGACAGGGGAAGCTTTCTTT.

The chain employs TRBV28 and TRBJ2-4, with TRBD2 matching over 7 bases. CDR1 is MDHEN, CDR2 SYDVKM, per germline. This CDR3 has 17 residues. J lost 1 base, V lost 7 bases, and 13 bases had no gene match. The CDR3 protein is CASTYGGWPAAKNIQYF. The CDR3 DNA reads TGTGCCAGCACCTACGGGGGGTGGCCTGCGGCCAAAAACATTCAGTACTTC.

The chain recombines TRBV28 with TRBJ2-7, with D possibly matching TRBD1 (6 bases). Deletions cut 5 bases from V and 3 bases from J, with 17 bases between. Per germline, CDR1 MDHEN and CDR2 SYDVKM. The CDR3 length is 15 residues. CDR3 loop: CASSVRGRGIYEQYF. CDR3 in DNA: TGTGCCAGCAGTGTCCGGGGAAGGGGGATCTACGAGCAGTACTTC.

CDR3 nucleotides: TGTGCCAGCAGTTACTCTCTCTCTCAGGGCGTGACTGAAGCTTTCTTT. Its protein is CASSYSLSQGVTEAFF. The V and J genes are TRBV6-5 and TRBJ1-1; TRBD1 is a possible D gene (5 bases). Deletions cut 0 bases from V and 5 bases from J, with 16 bases between. The germline CDR1 and CDR2 sequences are MNHEY and SVGAGI. This CDR3 region has 16 residues.

The gene calls are TRBV4-3 and TRBJ1-3; possible D gene TRBD1, 5 bases. This CDR3 comprises 16 residues. Deletions cut 1 base from V and 0 bases from J, with 10 bases between. The V gene's germline CDR1 is LGHNA and CDR2 YSLEER. The chain's CDR3 is CASSQAGHLSGNTIYF. For the CDR3, the DNA is TGCGCCAGCAGCCAAGCTGGACATCTCTCTGGAAACACCATATATTTT.

In its sample, this clone was seen once. The gene calls are TRBV7-2 and TRBJ1-6, with TRBD1 matching 7 bases. The length of the CDR3 is 17 residues. From germline, CDR1 is SGHTA and CDR2 FQGNSA. The junction had 11 bases not matched to a gene; V was cut back by 1 base and J by 8 bases. This CDR3 reads CASSLGKGTAHDSPLHF. The CDR3 nucleotides read TGTGCCAGCAGCTTAGGAAAGGGGACAGCCCATGATTCACCCCTCCACTTT. The entire variable domain, with the rest obtained from reference TRBV7-2 and TRBJ1-6, is as follows: GAGVSQSPSNKVTEKGKDVELRCDPISGHTALYWYRQSLGQGLEFLIYFQGNSAPDKSGLPSDRFSAERTGGSVSTLTIQRTQQEDSAVYLCASSLGKGTAHDSPLHFGNGTRLTVT.

CDR3 nucleotides: TGTGCCAGCAGCTCGAAGCGGGGGAGGGTAGATACGCAGTATTTT. Translating it yields CASSSKRGRVDTQYF. The rearrangement uses TRBV5-6 and TRBJ2-3; TRBD2 matches at 8 bases. V gave up 3 bases and J gave up 5 bases; unmatched junction bases: 8. The CDR3 totals 15 residues. CDR1 is SGHDT, CDR2 YYEEEE, per germline.

The table lists this clone with a count of one. The rearrangement joins TRBV5-8 to TRBJ1-1; D gene ambiguous. The germline V gene encodes CDR1 SGHTS and CDR2 YDEGEE. The CDR3 has 15 amino acids. Trimming removed 7 bases at V and 4 bases at J, with 20 bases between. CDR3 nucleotide sequence: TGTGCCAGCGCTCCGGGAACCAAATGGGGCACTGAAGCTTTCTTT. As protein: CASAPGTKWGTEAFF.

V is TRBV13 and J is TRBJ2-1; 7 nucleotides align to TRBD2. This CDR3 has 19 residues. V dropped 3 bases and J dropped 4; count of bases not matched to a gene: 18. Looked up from germline, CDR1 is PRHDT and CDR2 is FYEKMQ (reference sequence). The CDR3 sequence: CASSFRTVAAGDYYNEQFF. CDR3 coding DNA: TGTGCCAGCAGCTTCAGGACCGTGGCGGCGGGAGACTATTACAATGAGCAGTTCTTC.

The gene calls are TRBV5-1 and TRBJ2-5; perhaps TRBD1 as D (7 bases). The CDR3 has 14 amino acids. CDR1 is SGHRS, CDR2 YFSETQ, per germline. Trimming shortened V by 9 bases and J by 5 bases, and 20 bases separated the two germline ends. The CDR3 loop is CATGTGEEVETQYF. DNA of the CDR3: TGCGCCACCGGAACAGGGGAGGAGGTGGAGACCCAGTACTTC.

The chain carries TRBV5-1 and TRBJ2-5; D perhaps matches TRBD2 (6 bases). The CDR3 has 13 residues. The V and J ends lost 4 bases and 5 bases respectively, with 12 bases between them. Germline V CDR1 and CDR2: SGHRS, YFSETQ. CDR3 sequence (DNA): TGCGCCAGCAGCCGCGGGGCAGCGGAGACCCAGTACTTC. Its translation is CASSRGAAETQYF.